This TCR beta chain was observed in a study of CXCR3-negative and CXCR3-positive naive CD8 T cells. Looking at the study overall: Sequencing yielded some 150 million TRB reads, roughly 1.5 +/- 0.3 million per library.

UMI-labeled 5' RACE TRB cDNA libraries were prepared from the cells. One entry per CDR3 protein, without DNA, is what TCRdb gives after re-calling the 5' RACE reads. The clone table shows tens of thousands of distinct CDR3 sequences, with the ten largest holding around 1%. This CDR3 comprises 12 residues. Germline V gene data show CDR1 as SQVTM and CDR2 as ANQGSEA. CD45RO-CCR7+CD27+CD95- marked naive CD8+ T cells. Study-wide findings and caveats: Comparison of naive cells showed more hydrophobic TRB CDR3s in CXCR3-positive than in CXCR3-negative naive cells. Similar TRBV-TRBJ gene usage was seen in naive CXCR3-negative and CXCR3-positive cells, but not in memory cells.

A word on this clonotype: Its target is unknown.

Sequencing was done on a sample of naive CXCR3- CD8+ T cells from blood. Indicated subset: CD45RO-CCR7+CD27+CD95- naive CD8+ T cells lacking CXCR3 (TNR3-). This receptor was identified in a human donor in good health. Some clones in this sample may be carry-over from other donors' samples. V gene TRBV29-1 combines with J gene TRBJ2-2; with no DNA, the TCRdb D assignment of TRBD2 cannot be verified. The CDR3 is CSVVSGGGELFF.